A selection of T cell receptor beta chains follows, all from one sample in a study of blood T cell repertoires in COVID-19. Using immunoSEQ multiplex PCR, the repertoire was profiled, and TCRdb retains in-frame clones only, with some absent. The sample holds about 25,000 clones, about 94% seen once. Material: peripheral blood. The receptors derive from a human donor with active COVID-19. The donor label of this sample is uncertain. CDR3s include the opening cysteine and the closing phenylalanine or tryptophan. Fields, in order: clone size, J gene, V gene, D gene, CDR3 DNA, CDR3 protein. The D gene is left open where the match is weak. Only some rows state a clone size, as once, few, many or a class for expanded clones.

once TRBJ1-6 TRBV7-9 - TGTGCCAGCAGCCCAAGCGGGGATTATAATTCACCCCTCCACTTT CASSPSGDYNSPLHF
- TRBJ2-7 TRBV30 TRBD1 TGTGCCTGGAGCGGGGGCAGGGGGCCTTCCTACGAGCAGTACTTC CAWSGGRGPSYEQYF
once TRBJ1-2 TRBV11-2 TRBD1 TGTGCCAGCAGCGGGGACAGGGCCCCCTATGGCTACACCTTC CASSGDRAPYGYTF
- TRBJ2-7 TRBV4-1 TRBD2 TGCGCCAGCAGCCCCGGGGGGCTAGCGGGAAACTACGAGCAGTACTTC CASSPGGLAGNYEQYF
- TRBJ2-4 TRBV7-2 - TGTGCCAGCAGCCCCCCCCCAAGGGGGATTCAGTACTTC CASSPPPRGIQYF
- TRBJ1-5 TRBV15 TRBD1 TGTGCCACCAGCAGAGCCGGGACAGGGAGCAATCAGCCCCAGCATTTT CATSRAGTGSNQPQHF
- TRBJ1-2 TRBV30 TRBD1 TGTGCCTGGAGTAGGATTCCAGGGGGAAATTATGGCTACACCTTC CAWSRIPGGNYGYTF
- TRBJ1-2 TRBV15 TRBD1 TGTGCCACCAGCTCCCGGACAGGGGCGCTCTATGGCTACACCTTC CATSSRTGALYGYTF
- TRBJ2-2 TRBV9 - TGTGCCAGCTCGACAGGTAACACCGGGGAGCTGTTTTTT CASSTGNTGELFF
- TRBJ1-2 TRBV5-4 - TGTGCCAGCGGCCCCGTTGGGAGTAGGAGGGATGGCTACACCTTC CASGPVGSRRDGYTF
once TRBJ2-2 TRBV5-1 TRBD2 TGCGCCAGCTTCGGGGGGGCGAACACCGGGGAGCTGTTTTTT CASFGGANTGELFF
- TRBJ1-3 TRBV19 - TGTGCCATCCTGCCCCGGGACACCATATATTTT CAILPRDTIYF
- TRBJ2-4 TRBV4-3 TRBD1 TGCGCCAGCAGCCAAGGGGGCTTTGGGACAGTTAAAAACATTCAGTACTTC CASSQGGFGTVKNIQYF
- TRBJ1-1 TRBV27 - TGTGCCAGCAGTCTACTTCAGGGTGGCACTGAAGCTTTCTTT CASSLLQGGTEAFF
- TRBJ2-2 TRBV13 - TGTGCCAGCAGCTATGGGGGCGGGAGTTCTGCCGGGGAGCTGTTTTTT CASSYGGGSSAGELFF
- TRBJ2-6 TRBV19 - TGTGCCAGTAGTATGGCGGGGACTGGGGCCAACGTCCTGACTTTC CASSMAGTGANVLTF
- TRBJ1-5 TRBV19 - TGTGCCAGTAGTATCCCCTACGCGGGGCAGTTAAGTCAGCCCCAGCATTTT CASSIPYAGQLSQPQHF
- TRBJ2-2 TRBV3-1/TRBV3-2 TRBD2 TGTGCCAGCAGCCAAAAAACTAGCGGGAGGGTGAACACCGGGGAGCTGTTTTTT CASSQKTSGRVNTGELFF
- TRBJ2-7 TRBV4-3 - TGCGCCAGCAGCCAAGAACCAGGGCCCTACGAGCAGTACTTC CASSQEPGPYEQYF
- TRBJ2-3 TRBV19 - TGTGCCAGTAGCCAGACAGTTTCAAGAACAGATACGCAGTATTTT CASSQTVSRTDTQYF
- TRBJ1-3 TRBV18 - TGTGCCAGCTCACCACCGGGGGCGCGCTCTGGAAACACCATATATTTT CASSPPGARSGNTIYF
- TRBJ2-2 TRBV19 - TGTGCCGGCCGCTCCCGGGCCGGGGAGCTGTTTTTT CAGRSRAGELFF
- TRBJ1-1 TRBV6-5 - TGTGCCAGCAGTTCTCAGGGAAACACTGAAGCTTTCTTT CASSSQGNTEAFF
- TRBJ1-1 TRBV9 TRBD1 TGTGCCAGCAGCCCCGCTCTTGGGGACAGCAGGAACACTGAAGCTTTCTTT CASSPALGDSRNTEAFF
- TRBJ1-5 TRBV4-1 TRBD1 TGCGCCAGCAGCCAAGATGAATCCGGGACAGGCCTCTTTTCCAATCAGCCCCAGCATTTT CASSQDESGTGLFSNQPQHF
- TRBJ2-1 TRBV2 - TGTGCCAGCAGCCCGAGGGATTATAACAATGAGCAGTTCTTC CASSPRDYNNEQFF
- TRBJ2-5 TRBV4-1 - TGCGCCAGCAGCCAAGATTTGAGGGAGCGCCAGACCCAGTACTTC CASSQDLRERQTQYF
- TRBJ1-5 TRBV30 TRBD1 TGTGCCTGGAGTGCGCTGGGGACAGTATATCAGCCCCAGCATTTT CAWSALGTVYQPQHF
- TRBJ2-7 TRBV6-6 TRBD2 TGTGCCAGCAGTCCCTCTAGCGGAGGCTCCTACGAGCAGTACTTC CASSPSSGGSYEQYF
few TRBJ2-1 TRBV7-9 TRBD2 TGTGCCAGCAGCTTACCTCTCCGACTAGCGGGGGGTGTGGATGAGCAGTTCTTC CASSLPLRLAGGVDEQFF
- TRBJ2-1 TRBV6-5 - TGTGCCAGCTCCGGACTAAAAGCCTACAATGAGCAGTTCTTC CASSGLKAYNEQFF